Listed below are T cell receptor beta chains from one sample, sequenced in a study of vaccination and CD4 T cells after COVID-19. TCRdb reprocessed the PCR reads with MiXCR, giving one entry per CDR3 protein. The data hold about 15,000 distinct CDR3 sequences, with 26% observed a single time. For these receptors, no antigen is known. Sequenced input: cultured CD4+ T cells from blood. The receptors shown here come from a human donor with COVID-19. Both conserved end residues are part of each CDR3. A D gene is named only where the DNA matches it firmly. Only some rows state a clone size, as once, few, many or a class for expanded clones.

V: TRBV27
D: TRBD1
size: few
J: TRBJ2-1
DNA: TGTGCCAGCAGTATGTCCGACAGGGGGGCCTACAATGAGCAGTTCTTC
CDR3: CASSMSDRGAYNEQFF

V: TRBV20-1
D: -
size: medium-sized
J: TRBJ2-3
DNA: TGCAGTGCTAGTAAGGCGTCGGATACGCAGTATTTT
CDR3: CSASKASDTQYF

V: TRBV15
D: TRBD1
size: few
J: TRBJ1-3
DNA: TGTGCCACCAGCAGTCCACAGGGGAACAGAAACACCATATATTTT
CDR3: CATSSPQGNRNTIYF

V: TRBV6-1
D: -
size: few
J: TRBJ2-2
DNA: TGTGCCAGCACCCGAACCGGGGAGCTGTTTTTT
CDR3: CASTRTGELFF

V: TRBV4-1
D: -
size: -
J: TRBJ2-2
DNA: TGCGCCAGCAGCCAAGTTCCAACTAACACCGGGGAGCTGTTTTTT
CDR3: CASSQVPTNTGELFF

V: TRBV6-5
D: -
size: -
J: TRBJ2-7
DNA: TGTGCCAGCAGTTACCAACCGGGACGAGGGGAGCAGTACTTC
CDR3: CASSYQPGRGEQYF

V: TRBV24-1
D: -
size: few
J: TRBJ1-2
DNA: TGTGCCACCAGTGACCCCCCCGGGACAAACGATAACTATGGCTACACCTTC
CDR3: CATSDPPGTNDNYGYTF

V: TRBV27
D: TRBD1
size: few
J: TRBJ2-3
DNA: TGTGCCAGCAGGGACAGGGGCACAGATACGCAGTATTTT
CDR3: CASRDRGTDTQYF

V: TRBV5-1
D: TRBD1
size: few
J: TRBJ2-2
DNA: TGCGCCAGCAGCTTCTCAGGGGGTCGCACCGGGGAGCTGTTTTTT
CDR3: CASSFSGGRTGELFF

V: TRBV2
D: -
size: few
J: TRBJ2-5
DNA: TGTGCCAGCAGTGAAGGGTTGACCCAGTACTTC
CDR3: CASSEGLTQYF

V: TRBV28
D: -
size: -
J: TRBJ1-1
DNA: TGTGCCAGCAGGGTGAACACTGAAGCTTTCTTT
CDR3: CASRVNTEAFF

V: TRBV4-3
D: TRBD1
size: once
J: TRBJ1-2
DNA: TGCGCCAGCAGCCAACGGGCCCGGACAGGGATTTCGGATGGCTACACCTTC
CDR3: CASSQRARTGISDGYTF

V: TRBV2
D: TRBD1
size: few
J: TRBJ1-2
DNA: TGTGCCAGCAGTGAGGCCAGGGGGAACTATGGCTACACCTTC
CDR3: CASSEARGNYGYTF

V: TRBV18
D: -
size: once
J: TRBJ2-7
DNA: TGTGCCAGCTCCCCCCTGACGGGTCGGAACGAGCAGTACTTC
CDR3: CASSPLTGRNEQYF

V: TRBV2
D: -
size: few
J: TRBJ1-4
DNA: TGTGCCAGCAGTGTTGAGGCCGCGGGGGATGAAAAACTGTTTTTT
CDR3: CASSVEAAGDEKLFF

V: TRBV6-1
D: -
size: medium-sized
J: TRBJ1-1
DNA: TGTGCCAGCAGGGCGAGTCCGACTGAAGCTTTCTTT
CDR3: CASRASPTEAFF

V: TRBV7-9
D: -
size: few
J: TRBJ2-6
DNA: TGTGCCACCCATTTCTCCCGTGCGGGGGCCAACGTCCTGACTTTC
CDR3: CATHFSRAGANVLTF

V: TRBV28
D: TRBD1
size: -
J: TRBJ1-5
DNA: TGTGCCAGCAGTTTATACGGGACAGGGTTGAAGCCCCAGCATTTT
CDR3: CASSLYGTGLKPQHF

V: TRBV19
D: TRBD2
size: few
J: TRBJ2-2
DNA: TGTGCCACCACCGGGACTACCAACACCGGGGAGCTGTTTTTT
CDR3: CATTGTTNTGELFF

V: TRBV20-1
D: -
size: -
J: TRBJ1-5
DNA: TGCAGCCTGGGGGCAATGAATCAGCCCCAGCATTTT
CDR3: CSLGAMNQPQHF

V: TRBV28
D: -
size: -
J: TRBJ1-5
DNA: TGTGCCAGCAGTTTTTTGACACCTCAGCCCCAGCATTTT
CDR3: CASSFLTPQPQHF

V: TRBV7-3
D: TRBD1
size: few
J: TRBJ1-2
DNA: TGTGCCAGCAGCAGTTCGGGACAGGGCGGGGGATACACCTTC
CDR3: CASSSSGQGGGYTF

V: TRBV5-1
D: -
size: -
J: TRBJ2-2
DNA: TGCGCCAGCAGCTTGCGCGGGAACACCGGGGAGCTGTTTTTT
CDR3: CASSLRGNTGELFF

V: TRBV19
D: -
size: few
J: TRBJ1-5
DNA: TGTGCCAGTAGATGGGGGGGACAAAGCAATCAGCCCCAGCATTTT
CDR3: CASRWGGQSNQPQHF

V: TRBV6-4
D: TRBD1
size: few
J: TRBJ1-2
DNA: TGTGCCAGCAGTGTAGCGGGACAGGGGAGAAACTATGGCTACACCTTC
CDR3: CASSVAGQGRNYGYTF

V: TRBV15
D: -
size: -
J: TRBJ1-2
DNA: TGTGCCACCAGCAGAACCAAAACCCCCGGGATGGGCTACACCTTC
CDR3: CATSRTKTPGMGYTF

V: TRBV28
D: -
size: -
J: TRBJ2-7
DNA: TGTGCCAGCAGTTTACTGGGGAGACCCTACGAGCAGTACTTC
CDR3: CASSLLGRPYEQYF

V: TRBV20-1
D: TRBD1
size: few
J: TRBJ1-3
DNA: TGCAGTGCCCCAAAACAGGGGTCGGGAGGAAACACCATATATTTT
CDR3: CSAPKQGSGGNTIYF

V: TRBV18
D: TRBD1
size: -
J: TRBJ1-5
DNA: TGTGCCAGCTCAACTAAGACAGGGGCGGCACATCAGCCCCAGCATTTT
CDR3: CASSTKTGAAHQPQHF

V: TRBV6-4
D: -
size: -
J: TRBJ1-6
DNA: TGTGCCAGCAGTGACACTTTTGGCGGTAATTCACCCCTCCACTTT
CDR3: CASSDTFGGNSPLHF